These T cell receptor beta chains were read from a single sample in a study of T-cell memory formation after mild COVID-19. In TCRdb, the 5' RACE reads were re-called with MiXCR into one record per CDR3 protein. Of hundreds of thousands of distinct CDR3 sequences in the sample, 15% to 20% were seen once. Sequenced material: PBMCs or a T cell subset sorted from them (not recorded which). The receptors derive from an adult woman who had mild COVID-19 (a few samples of this study predate the infection). Cell type and time point are not known. Each CDR3 is given with its conserved first and last residue. The D gene is left open where the match is weak. Expanded clones are given a class, and other clones once, few, many or no size at all.

clone size	V gene	D gene	J gene	CDR3 length	CDR3 protein	CDR3 DNA
few	TRBV10-3	TRBD1	TRBJ2-7	13	CAISDSTGKEQYF	TGTGCCATCAGTGACTCGACAGGGAAAGAGCAGTACTTC
few	TRBV9	TRBD1	TRBJ1-2	13	CASSAQGVFGYTF	TGTGCCAGCAGCGCCCAGGGGGTCTTTGGCTACACCTTC
few	TRBV11-3	.	TRBJ2-5	13	CASSLVLAETQYF	TGTGCCAGCAGCTTAGTACTCGCGGAGACCCAGTACTTC
.	TRBV20-1	.	TRBJ1-6	13	CSAWTDYNSPLHF	TGCAGTGCTTGGACAGATTATAATTCACCCCTCCACTTT
.	TRBV6-2/TRBV6-3	.	TRBJ2-7	13	CASSYVGTYEQYF	TGTGCCAGCAGTTACGTGGGGACCTACGAGCAGTACTTC
few	TRBV27	.	TRBJ1-6	14	CATATGRVNSPLHF	TGTGCCACCGCGACAGGACGGGTTAATTCACCCCTCCACTTT
.	TRBV12-3/TRBV12-4	TRBD2	TRBJ2-7	15	CASSSRGGSSYEQYF	TGTGCCAGCAGTTCCCGGGGGGGAAGCTCCTACGAGCAGTACTTC
few	TRBV12-3/TRBV12-4	.	TRBJ2-7	14	CASSTGPYSYEQYF	TGTGCCAGCAGTACGGGACCTTACTCCTACGAGCAGTACTTC
many	TRBV5-1	.	TRBJ2-1	14	CASNRESSYNEQFF	TGCGCCAGCAACAGGGAAAGCTCCTACAATGAGCAGTTCTTC
.	TRBV5-6	.	TRBJ2-1	13	CASSFASRPGEFF	TGTGCCAGCAGCTTTGCTAGCCGGCCGGGGGAGTTCTTC
few	TRBV5-1	.	TRBJ2-1	15	CASSPDSSRQTEQFF	TGCGCCAGCAGCCCGGACAGCAGTCGTCAGACTGAGCAGTTCTTC
.	TRBV29-1	TRBD1	TRBJ2-1	13	CSDGQGLYNEQFF	TGCAGCGACGGACAGGGGCTCTACAATGAGCAGTTCTTC
.	TRBV4-1	.	TRBJ1-1	18	CASSQEGTYESLNTEAFF	TGCGCCAGCAGCCAAGAGGGAACATACGAAAGTTTGAACACTGAAGCTTTCTTT
.	TRBV6-2/TRBV6-3	TRBD1	TRBJ2-7	12	CASTPPGTALYF	TGTGCCAGCACCCCGCCGGGGACAGCCTTGTACTTC
few	TRBV9	.	TRBJ1-1	14	CASSAEFRGGSAFF	TGTGCCAGCAGCGCGGAGTTCAGAGGGGGGTCGGCTTTCTTT
.	TRBV5-5	TRBD2	TRBJ2-5	18	CASSLMASGGSNQETQYF	TGTGCCAGCAGCTTGATGGCTAGCGGGGGGTCAAACCAAGAGACCCAGTACTTC
.	TRBV5-6	.	TRBJ2-5	15	CASSLLMLVEETQYF	TGTGCCAGCAGCTTGCTGATGCTAGTTGAAGAGACCCAGTACTTC
few	TRBV15	TRBD2	TRBJ2-7	14	CATSRASGNYEQYF	TGTGCCACCAGCAGAGCTAGCGGGAACTACGAGCAGTACTTC
.	TRBV6-6	TRBD2	TRBJ2-3	15	CASSYERGRTDTQYF	TGTGCCAGCAGTTACGAGCGGGGTCGCACAGATACGCAGTATTTT
few	TRBV5-1	.	TRBJ2-5	17	CASSWTVSSDQRETQYF	TGCGCCAGCAGCTGGACCGTCTCTTCGGACCAGCGGGAGACCCAGTACTTC
few	TRBV11-3	.	TRBJ2-3	16	CASSPREGGGTDTQYF	TGTGCCAGCAGCCCCCGTGAGGGTGGGGGAACAGATACGCAGTATTTT
.	TRBV11-2	TRBD1	TRBJ2-2	16	CASSLDRDRGTGELFF	TGTGCCAGCAGCTTAGATAGGGACAGGGGAACCGGGGAGCTGTTTTTT
.	TRBV4-2	.	TRBJ1-1	15	CASSQDQWRNTEAFF	TGTGCCAGCAGCCAAGATCAATGGCGGAACACTGAAGCTTTCTTT
many	TRBV2	.	TRBJ2-5	13	CASSRTIQETQYF	TGTGCCAGCAGTAGGACCATCCAAGAGACCCAGTACTTC
.	TRBV20-1	.	TRBJ1-5	14	CSAREIPGNQPQHF	TGCAGTGCTAGAGAAATCCCGGGGAATCAGCCCCAGCATTTT
.	TRBV6-5	TRBD2	TRBJ2-5	16	CASRLRRREGGETQYF	TGTGCCAGCAGATTAAGAAGACGGGAGGGGGGAGAGACCCAGTACTTC
few	TRBV7-8	.	TRBJ2-7	14	CASSLDLDRNEQYF	TGTGCCAGCAGCTTAGACCTGGACAGAAACGAGCAGTACTTC
.	TRBV3-1	TRBD1	TRBJ1-1	14	CASSFYRGTTEAFF	TGTGCCAGCAGCTTCTACAGGGGTACTACTGAAGCTTTCTTT
few	TRBV11-1	.	TRBJ2-1	13	CASSLRHGDEQFF	TGTGCCAGCAGCTTAAGACATGGCGATGAGCAGTTCTTC
few	TRBV24-1	TRBD1	TRBJ1-1	15	CATSDGGQVNTEAFF	TGTGCCACCAGTGACGGCGGACAGGTTAACACTGAAGCTTTCTTT
.	TRBV29-1	TRBD2	TRBJ2-4	12	CSVSGGGSIQYF	TGCAGCGTGAGCGGGGGGGGTTCGATTCAGTACTTC
.	TRBV7-9	.	TRBJ2-7	15	CASSTLTRGLSEQYF	TGTGCCAGCAGCACCCTAACTCGAGGGCTCTCCGAGCAGTACTTC
.	TRBV6-6	.	TRBJ1-1	15	CASKDLQGTSTEAFF	TGTGCCAGTAAGGACTTACAGGGAACAAGCACTGAAGCTTTCTTT
.	TRBV5-1	TRBD1	TRBJ1-2	14	CASSLSGQGFGYTF	TGCGCCAGCAGCTTGTCGGGACAGGGGTTTGGCTACACCTTC
.	TRBV24-1	.	TRBJ2-2	13	CATSDLGSGELFF	TGTGCCACCAGTGATTTAGGTTCCGGGGAGCTGTTTTTT
.	TRBV7-2	.	TRBJ1-4	15	CASSIRGLTNEKLFF	TGTGCCAGCAGCATCAGGGGTTTGACTAATGAAAAACTGTTTTTT
few	TRBV24-1	.	TRBJ2-1	15	CATSGWGPPMNEQFF	TGTGCCACCAGTGGGTGGGGTCCCCCAATGAATGAGCAGTTCTTC
.	TRBV5-5	.	TRBJ2-1	16	CASSLVQVLSYNEQFF	TGTGCCAGCAGCTTGGTACAGGTTCTCTCCTACAATGAGCAGTTCTTC
.	TRBV20-1	.	TRBJ1-2	14	CSAQSPGKGDGYTF	TGCAGTGCCCAATCGCCAGGGAAGGGAGATGGCTACACCTTC
.	TRBV20-1	.	TRBJ2-7	15	CSAIDPTLGGYEQYF	TGCAGTGCTATAGACCCCACCTTAGGGGGATACGAGCAGTACTTC
few	TRBV24-1	.	TRBJ2-2	14	CATSRTVNTGELFF	TGTGCCACCAGTAGGACCGTGAACACCGGGGAGCTGTTTTTT
few	TRBV6-1	TRBD1	TRBJ2-7	13	CASSETGGAEQYF	TGTGCCAGCAGTGAAACAGGGGGCGCCGAGCAGTACTTC
few	TRBV6-2/TRBV6-3	.	TRBJ2-1	15	CASSYSYQIYNEQFF	TGTGCCAGCAGTTACTCATACCAAATATACAATGAGCAGTTCTTC
.	TRBV6-6	.	TRBJ2-7	15	CASSFSSRESREQYF	TGTGCCAGCAGTTTCAGTAGCCGGGAGTCGAGGGAGCAGTACTTC
.	TRBV5-6	.	TRBJ1-5	14	CASSFWFRNQPQHF	TGTGCCAGCAGCTTTTGGTTCCGCAATCAGCCCCAGCATTTT
.	TRBV4-3	TRBD2	TRBJ2-1	15	CASSSSGNSYNEQFF	TGCGCCAGCAGCTCTAGCGGGAACTCCTACAATGAGCAGTTCTTC
.	TRBV27	TRBD2	TRBJ2-2	14	CASSLYGGAGELFF	TGTGCCAGCAGTTTATATGGGGGGGCCGGGGAGCTGTTTTTT
few	TRBV7-9	.	TRBJ1-1	15	CASSLWQGSRTEAFF	TGTGCCAGCAGCTTATGGCAGGGATCAAGGACTGAAGCTTTCTTT
few	TRBV7-3	TRBD2	TRBJ2-1	15	CASSFGTSGRYEQFF	TGTGCCAGCAGCTTCGGGACTAGCGGGAGATATGAGCAGTTCTTC
few	TRBV4-1	TRBD2	TRBJ2-3	18	CASSPPGLAGGRTDTQYF	TGCGCCAGCAGCCCTCCGGGACTAGCGGGGGGAAGAACAGATACGCAGTATTTT
.	TRBV11-2	TRBD1	TRBJ1-3	15	CASSSYRGRGNTIYF	TGTGCCAGCAGCTCCTACAGGGGACGCGGAAACACCATATATTTT
few	TRBV7-9	.	TRBJ2-5	14	CASSFVGSGGTQYF	TGTGCCAGCAGCTTCGTCGGGAGTGGAGGGACCCAGTACTTC
many	TRBV7-9	.	TRBJ2-1	10	CASGYNEQFF	TGTGCCAGCGGCTACAATGAGCAGTTCTTC
few	TRBV20-1	TRBD1	TRBJ1-5	15	CSASLTGNSNQPQHF	TGCAGTGCTAGTCTGACAGGGAATAGCAATCAGCCCCAGCATTTT
.	TRBV27	.	TRBJ1-5	14	CASSESEYYQPQHF	TGTGCCAGCAGTGAGTCCGAATATTACCAGCCCCAGCATTTT
.	TRBV2	.	TRBJ2-2	13	CASSGVNTGELFF	TGTGCCAGCAGTGGGGTGAACACCGGGGAGCTGTTTTTT
.	TRBV5-1	.	TRBJ2-1	15	CASSRTDYRYNEQFF	TGCGCCAGCAGCCGCACGGACTACCGGTACAATGAGCAGTTCTTC